This TCR beta chain stems from a study of T cell responses to AZD1222 COVID-19 vaccine (dated by TCRdb to about 2021). Concerning the study at large: AZD1222 recipients given second doses at about 4 weeks or at about 12 weeks were pooled, since spike-specific TCR depth and breadth were not found to differ between the two schedules. Trial participants were enrolled by age into subgroups of 18-55, 56-69 and 70-plus years, and around 150, 29 and 61 TCR-sequenced participants, respectively, were included in these subgroups. TCR sequencing covered roughly 230 trial participants: 207 given two doses of AZD1222 and about 26 given two doses of MenACWY control vaccine. Overall study outcomes, separate from this receptor: Because no day 14 peak-response samples were available, repertoires were characterized only after the peak T cell response. CD4 TCRs associated with the vaccine covered the entire spike protein, and the dominant responses were in regions 160-218 and 743-854. Most participants were white British and females outnumbered males, and the authors suggested that clonal diversity may have been underestimated. After two AZD1222 doses, both the breadth and the depth of spike-specific TCRs were significantly higher than at day 0 and than in MenACWY recipients. Conclusions about previously exposed vaccinees are limited, since just 6 or 7 AZD1222 recipients were seropositive for SARS-CoV-2 at baseline. In the small 56-69-year group, the increase in depth fell short of significance, most likely because of low power. Epitopes outside the regions mutated in the B.1.351 and B.1.1.7 variants were reportedly recognized by nearly half of the unique spike-specific TCRs.

For this clone: The clone's antigen remains unknown. Base qualities are not at hand, and no much larger clone is one base apart. Other nucleotide sequences from this sample produce the same CDR3.

The CDR3 regions of human TCRbeta chains were analyzed by immunosequencing. Regarding the original processing steps: Repertoire TCRs were matched against a reference library of SARS-CoV-2-specific TCRs generated with the MIRA antigen-specificity platform. Breadth meant the fraction of unique TCRs that were SARS-CoV-2-associated, whereas depth meant the fraction of total T cells that were SARS-CoV-2-associated. Using the MIRA data, each spike-specific TCR was mapped to the spike region that the TCR reacts to and placed in a CD4 or CD8 class. Log10-transformed breadth and depth values were compared by one-way ANOVA with Sidak's multiple comparisons tests. TCRdb obtained this table from immuneACCESS and retained in-frame rearrangements with V and J assigned. These tables miss some clones; where compared with another copy, unresolved V genes account for less than half of the shortfall, and the remainder is unexplained. The DNA was the basis for D and trimming; V, J and clone size are from that table. Counted in this sample were approximately 150,000 clones; 90% to 95% of them appeared once. The ten top clones hold 2.6% of the sample.

Based on the germline V gene (reference sequence), the CDR1 and CDR2 sequences are MNHEY and SMNVEV. Reading from cysteine to phenylalanine, the CDR3 counts 14 amino acids. Kept here is only the CDR3 DNA, which spans 42 bases and is read in frame from base 1. V gives up 6 bases and J gives up 0 bases, and the segment between their germline ends measures 11 bases. Reading the label with the study, this specimen's time point is: baseline before first vaccination. Samples from vaccinated people were obtained from the UK trials COV001 and COV002, which included a single-blind randomized controlled phase 2/3 trial of AZD1222 (ChAdOx1 nCoV-19) in healthy adults. For TCRbeta chain sequencing, PBMC samples from trial participants were taken at day 0 and at day 28 after the second dose.

Sequenced material: peripheral blood, taken on day 0 of AZD1222 vaccination. The receptor was isolated from an adult in good health. In this chain, TRBV27 is recombined with TRBJ1-1, with TRBD1 perhaps the D gene, on 5 matching bases. Here is the DNA: TGTGCCAGCAGCCTCGGGGGATTGAACACTGAAGCTTTCTTT. This sequence encodes CASSLGGLNTEAFF.